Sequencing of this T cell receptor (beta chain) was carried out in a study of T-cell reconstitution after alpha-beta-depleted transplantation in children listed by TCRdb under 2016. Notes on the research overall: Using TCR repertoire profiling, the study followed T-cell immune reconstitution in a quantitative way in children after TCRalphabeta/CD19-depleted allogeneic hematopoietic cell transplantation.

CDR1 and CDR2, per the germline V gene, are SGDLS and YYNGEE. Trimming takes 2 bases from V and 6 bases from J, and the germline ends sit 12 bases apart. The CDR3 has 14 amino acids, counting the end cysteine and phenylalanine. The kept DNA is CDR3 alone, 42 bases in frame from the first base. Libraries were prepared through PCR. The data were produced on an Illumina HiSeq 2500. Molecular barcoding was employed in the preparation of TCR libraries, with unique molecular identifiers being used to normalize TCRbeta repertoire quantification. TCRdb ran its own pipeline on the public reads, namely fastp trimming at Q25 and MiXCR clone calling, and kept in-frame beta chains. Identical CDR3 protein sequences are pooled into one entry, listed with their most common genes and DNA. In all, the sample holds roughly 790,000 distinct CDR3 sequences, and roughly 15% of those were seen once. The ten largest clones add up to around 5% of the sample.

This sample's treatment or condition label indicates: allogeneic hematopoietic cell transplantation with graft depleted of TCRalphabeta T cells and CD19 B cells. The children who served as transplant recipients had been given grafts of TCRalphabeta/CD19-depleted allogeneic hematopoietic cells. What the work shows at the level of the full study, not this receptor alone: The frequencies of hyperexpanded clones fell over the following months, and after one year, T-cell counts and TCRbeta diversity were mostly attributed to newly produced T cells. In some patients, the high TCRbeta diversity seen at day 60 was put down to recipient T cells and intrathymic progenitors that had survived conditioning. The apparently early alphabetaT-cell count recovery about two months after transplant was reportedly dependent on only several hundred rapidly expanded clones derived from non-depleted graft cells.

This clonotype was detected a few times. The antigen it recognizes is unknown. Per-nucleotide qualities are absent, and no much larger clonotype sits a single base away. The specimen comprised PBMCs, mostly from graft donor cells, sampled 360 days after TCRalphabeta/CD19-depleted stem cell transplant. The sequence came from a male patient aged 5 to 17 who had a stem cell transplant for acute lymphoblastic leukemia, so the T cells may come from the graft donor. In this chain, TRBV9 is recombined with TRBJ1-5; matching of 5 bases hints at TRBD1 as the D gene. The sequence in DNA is TGTGCCAGCAGCGTCGGGGGGGGTCTTCAGCCCCAGCATTTT. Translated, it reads CASSVGGGLQPQHF. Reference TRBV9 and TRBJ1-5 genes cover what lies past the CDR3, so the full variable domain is DSGVTQTPKHLITATGQRVTLRCSPRSGDLSVYWYQQSLDQGLQFLIQYYNGEERAKGNILERFSAQQFPDLHSELNLSSLELGDSALYFCASSVGGGLQPQHFGDGTRLSIL.